This T cell receptor beta chain was obtained from a study of T cell responses to AZD1222 COVID-19 vaccine. Profiling relied on immunoSEQ multiplex PCR, and the TCRdb table lists in-frame clones only, not all of them. The table lists roughly 90,000 clones, about 90% of them singletons, with 4.5% in the top ten. As to this clone: Its antigen remains unidentified.

General study points: Reportedly, nearly half of unique spike TCRs recognized epitopes outside B.1.351/B.1.1.7 mutations. Spike as a whole was targeted by vaccine-associated CD4 TCRs, dominant at 160-218 and 743-854. Possibly, clonal diversity was underestimated; donors were largely white British and included more females.

The germline V gene encodes CDR1 LNHDA and CDR2 SQIVND (reference sequence). The CDR3 runs 16 residues. J gave up 5 bases and V 1 base, and 10 bases lay outside the gene matches. This clonotype was obtained from an adult in good health. The sample here was peripheral blood, taken on day 0 of MenACWY control vaccination. The chain couples TRBV19 to TRBJ1-1, with TRBD1 matching 7 bases. CDR3 DNA: TGTGCCAGTAGTATAGGGGCCCCGACAGGGTCAACTGAAGCTTTCTTT. Translating it yields CASSIGAPTGSTEAFF.